The present T cell receptor (beta chain) was sequenced within a study of T cell responses to AZD1222 COVID-19 vaccine. Overall study findings and caveats: The sample set comprised mostly white British donors with more females, and clonal diversity was possibly underestimated.

Regarding this clone: The antigen remains undetermined.

Germline CDR1 is GTSNPN and CDR2 is SVGIG (reference sequence). The CDR3 is made up of 11 amino acids. V was clipped by 5 bases and J by 12 bases, with 14 bases between them. Libraries were prepared by immunoSEQ multiplex PCR; TCRdb keeps only in-frame clonotypes and omits some of them. Here the sample spans more than 85,000 clones, roughly 93% being singletons. This sequence joins TRBV30 and TRBJ2-1, with a weak D call TRBD1 (6 bases). Sequencing used peripheral blood, obtained 28 days after the second AZD1222 dose. This sequence was found in an adult who received the AZD1222 COVID-19 vaccine. CDR3 loop: CAWLQGVLQFF. The CDR3 bases are TGTGCCTGGCTACAGGGTGTACTGCAGTTCTTC.